A selection of T cell receptor beta chains follows, all from one sample in a study of blood T cells in healthy people across ages. One entry per CDR3 protein results from TCRdb running MiXCR on the 5' RACE reads. The table lists fewer than 750,000 distinct CDR3 sequences, approximately 52% of them singletons. Specimen: blood. The receptors derive from a woman older than 75 in good health. CDR3s include the opening cysteine and the closing phenylalanine or tryptophan. Each record gives: J gene, clone size, D gene, V gene, CDR3 protein, CDR3 DNA. A D gene is named only where the DNA matches it firmly. The listing skips clone size in some rows; elsewhere it reads once, few, many or a size class.

J gene: TRBJ2-1
clone size: many
D gene: -
V gene: TRBV2
CDR3 protein: CASMKQGGYNEQFF
CDR3 DNA: TGTGCCAGCATGAAACAGGGTGGATACAATGAGCAGTTCTTC

J gene: TRBJ2-4
clone size: -
D gene: TRBD1
V gene: TRBV7-9
CDR3 protein: CASSSTGGIVENIRYF
CDR3 DNA: TGTGCCAGCAGCTCCACAGGGGGCATTGTCGAAAACATTCGGTACTTC

J gene: TRBJ1-2
clone size: many
D gene: TRBD1
V gene: TRBV12-3/TRBV12-4
CDR3 protein: CASSFAPDRYTF
CDR3 DNA: TGTGCCAGCAGTTTTGCCCCGGACAGGTACACCTTC

J gene: TRBJ2-7
clone size: -
D gene: -
V gene: TRBV20-1
CDR3 protein: CSARGTHLEQYF
CDR3 DNA: TGCAGTGCTAGAGGGACCCACCTCGAGCAGTACTTC

J gene: TRBJ1-2
clone size: few
D gene: -
V gene: TRBV14
CDR3 protein: CASSADKNYGYTF
CDR3 DNA: TGTGCCAGCAGCGCGGACAAGAACTATGGCTACACCTTC

J gene: TRBJ1-5
clone size: few
D gene: -
V gene: TRBV10-3
CDR3 protein: CAISEGGEGNQPQHF
CDR3 DNA: TGTGCCATCAGTGAGGGCGGGGAGGGCAATCAGCCCCAGCATTTT

J gene: TRBJ1-1
clone size: -
D gene: -
V gene: TRBV7-2
CDR3 protein: CASSLTRDGRSFF
CDR3 DNA: TGTGCCAGCAGCTTAACCCGGGACGGACGAAGTTTCTTT

J gene: TRBJ2-3
clone size: many
D gene: TRBD2
V gene: TRBV20-1
CDR3 protein: CSVSGGRGDTDTQYF
CDR3 DNA: TGCAGTGTCTCGGGAGGGCGGGGGGACACAGATACGCAGTATTTT

J gene: TRBJ2-1
clone size: -
D gene: TRBD2
V gene: TRBV20-1
CDR3 protein: CSARGRLAGVQGEQFF
CDR3 DNA: TGCAGTGCTAGAGGGAGACTAGCGGGAGTTCAGGGTGAGCAGTTCTTC

J gene: TRBJ1-2
clone size: many
D gene: -
V gene: TRBV6-5
CDR3 protein: CASTGSLRGRYTF
CDR3 DNA: TGTGCCAGCACCGGATCCCTACGCGGTCGCTACACCTTC